These T cell receptor beta chains were read from a single sample in a study of T cells after yellow fever vaccination. A single record per CDR3 protein comes from TCRdb applying MiXCR to the 5' RACE reads. The sample lists fewer than 450,000 distinct CDR3 sequences, around a tenth seen once, with roughly a sixth in the top ten. The sample consisted of PBMCs, taken on the day of the first yellow fever vaccination. The receptors stem from a young man who received the YFV17D yellow fever vaccine. CDR3s include the opening cysteine and the closing phenylalanine or tryptophan. The D gene is left open where the match is weak. Not all rows give a size; the values are once, few, many and, for expanded clones, a class.

d_call	clone_size	v_call	j_call	cdr3_nt	cdr3_aa
NA	many	TRBV6-4	TRBJ2-5	TGTGCCAGCAGTGTTGGGGACCTACAAGAGACCCAGTACTTC	CASSVGDLQETQYF
NA	many	TRBV9	TRBJ2-2	TGTGCCAGCAGCGTAGGGACCGGGGAGCTGTTTTTT	CASSVGTGELFF
TRBD2	NA	TRBV4-3	TRBJ2-3	TGCGCCAGCAGCCAAGCGGGACTAGCGGCGAACACAGATACGCAGTATTTT	CASSQAGLAANTDTQYF
NA	NA	TRBV6-5	TRBJ1-1	TGTGCCAGCAGTTTCCCCGGGACTTACACTGAAGCTTTCTTT	CASSFPGTYTEAFF
NA	NA	TRBV29-1	TRBJ1-4	TGCAGCGTTGTGACAGAGACTGGTGAAAAACTGTTTTTT	CSVVTETGEKLFF
NA	few	TRBV7-9	TRBJ1-2	TGTGCCAGCGGGACGGGGGGTCACTATGGCTACACCTTC	CASGTGGHYGYTF
TRBD1	NA	TRBV28	TRBJ2-1	TGTGCCAGCAGCCTCGCCGGACAGGGCGGTGAGCAGTTCTTC	CASSLAGQGGEQFF
TRBD1	few	TRBV9	TRBJ2-7	TGTGCCAGCAGCTCGTGGGACAGAGGGGAGCCGTACTTC	CASSSWDRGEPYF
NA	many	TRBV5-1	TRBJ2-3	TGCGCCAGCAGCTGGGCAGGGTTAGATACGCAGTATTTT	CASSWAGLDTQYF
NA	NA	TRBV5-4	TRBJ1-2	TGTGCCAGCAGCTTGAGGGCAGGTGACTCCTATGGCTACACCTTC	CASSLRAGDSYGYTF
NA	NA	TRBV5-6	TRBJ2-7	TGTGCCAGCAGCTTGGGGACCCGGGGAGAGCAGTACTTC	CASSLGTRGEQYF
TRBD2	NA	TRBV13	TRBJ2-1	TGTGCCAGCAGCTTAGTAATGAGGGCGGGGGGCTTAAATGAGCAGTTCTTC	CASSLVMRAGGLNEQFF
TRBD1	NA	TRBV27	TRBJ2-1	TGTGCCAGCAGTCCGGGACAGGTCTACAATGAGCAGTTCTTC	CASSPGQVYNEQFF
NA	many	TRBV30	TRBJ2-7	TGTGCCTGGGGGGACCTTTACGAGCAGTACTTC	CAWGDLYEQYF
NA	few	TRBV7-9	TRBJ1-1	TGTGCCAGCAGCCGGATGGGGGTTGACACTGAAGCTTTCTTT	CASSRMGVDTEAFF
TRBD2	NA	TRBV6-1	TRBJ2-5	TGTGCCAGCGAATTTAGCGGGGGGGAGACCCAGTACTTC	CASEFSGGETQYF
NA	few	TRBV18	TRBJ1-2	TGTGCCAGCTCACGGGACGTTAACTATGGCTACACCTTC	CASSRDVNYGYTF
TRBD1	many	TRBV12-3/TRBV12-4	TRBJ1-2	TGTGCCAGCAGCCAGACAGGGACTAACTATGGCTACACCTTC	CASSQTGTNYGYTF
NA	few	TRBV2	TRBJ2-5	TGTGCCAGACGGAGTTCCGGGGGCGCTTTCGAGACCCAGTACTTC	CARRSSGGAFETQYF
NA	NA	TRBV6-5	TRBJ1-1	TGTGCCAGCAGTTACGGGACGGGACCCGGGGACACTGAAGCTTTCTTT	CASSYGTGPGDTEAFF
TRBD1	few	TRBV5-1	TRBJ1-1	TGCGCCAGCAGCACAGAATCAGGGGGGACTGAAGCTTTCTTT	CASSTESGGTEAFF
TRBD2	NA	TRBV28	TRBJ2-1	TGTGCCAGTATGAGCGGGGGGGCCAGGGACAATGAGCAGTTCTTC	CASMSGGARDNEQFF
TRBD1	NA	TRBV12-3/TRBV12-4	TRBJ2-2	TGTGCCAGCAGTAAACAGGGGGAGGTGACCGGGGAGCTGTTTTTT	CASSKQGEVTGELFF
TRBD1	NA	TRBV30	TRBJ1-5	TGTGCCTGGGACAGGGGGCGTAGAAGCAATCAGCCCCAGCATTTT	CAWDRGRRSNQPQHF
TRBD1	few	TRBV20-1	TRBJ1-5	TGCAGTGCTATATCCCACACAGGGGCCGATCAGCCCCAGCATTTT	CSAISHTGADQPQHF
NA	few	TRBV7-9	TRBJ2-5	TGTGCCAGCAGCTCATTGGCGGAGACCCAGTACTTC	CASSSLAETQYF
TRBD1	NA	TRBV5-1	TRBJ2-2	TGCGCCAGCAGCGTTACAGGGGTGGGCACCGGGGAGCTGTTTTTT	CASSVTGVGTGELFF
NA	many	TRBV7-2	TRBJ1-1	TGTGCCAGCAGCTTAGGGGGGGGTCTGAACACTGAAGCTTTCTTT	CASSLGGGLNTEAFF
NA	few	TRBV4-3	TRBJ2-5	TGCGCCAGCAGCCAAGATTTGGGGGGCAGAAAGACCCAGTACTTC	CASSQDLGGRKTQYF
NA	few	TRBV7-7	TRBJ2-5	TGTGCTAGCAGCTTGTGGACGAATCAAGAGACCCAGTACTTC	CASSLWTNQETQYF
NA	many	TRBV4-1	TRBJ2-3	TGCGCCAGCAGCCAAGCCGGGACTTTCGCAGATACGCAGTATTTT	CASSQAGTFADTQYF
NA	NA	TRBV5-6	TRBJ1-1	TGTGCCAGCAGTTATACATCCCGCCAACTCACTGAAGCTTTCTTT	CASSYTSRQLTEAFF
TRBD1	NA	TRBV12-3/TRBV12-4	TRBJ2-4	TGTGCCAGCAGTTTTGACAGGGTCGGGAAAAACATTCAGTACTTC	CASSFDRVGKNIQYF
NA	NA	TRBV18	TRBJ2-1	TGTGCCAGCTCACCACCGCCCCTGGGAAACAATGAGCAGTTCTTC	CASSPPPLGNNEQFF
TRBD1	few	TRBV19	TRBJ1-2	TGTGCCAGTAAATTGGTGCAGGGGGCGATATGGAACTATGGCTACACCTTC	CASKLVQGAIWNYGYTF
TRBD2	few	TRBV7-2	TRBJ2-3	TGTGCCAGCAGGAAATGGGGACTAGCGACAGATACGCAGTATTTT	CASRKWGLATDTQYF
TRBD2	few	TRBV6-1	TRBJ2-3	TGTGCCAGCAGGGAGAGACTAGCGGCTCTGGCGGATACGCAGTATTTT	CASRERLAALADTQYF
TRBD1	NA	TRBV7-9	TRBJ1-4	TGTGCCAGCACCCAGGACAGGAGTGGCACTAATGAAAAACTGTTTTTT	CASTQDRSGTNEKLFF
NA	few	TRBV10-3	TRBJ1-5	TGTGCCATCAGTGACTCAACATCAGCCGGTGGCAATCAGCCCCAGCATTTT	CAISDSTSAGGNQPQHF
TRBD1	few	TRBV5-1	TRBJ2-5	TGCGCCAGCAGCCCGGGACAGTCAGGGGAGACCCAGTACTTC	CASSPGQSGETQYF
NA	few	TRBV5-4	TRBJ1-2	TGTGCCAGCAGCCTAACAGGGATTTACACCTTC	CASSLTGIYTF
NA	NA	TRBV4-2	TRBJ2-1	TGTGCCAGCAGCCAAGATTGGGCAGGGGGGGCAGAGCAGTTCTTC	CASSQDWAGGAEQFF
TRBD1	few	TRBV6-1	TRBJ1-4	TGTGCCAGCAGCCTATCACAGGGGCCCGCTAATGAAAAACTGTTTTTT	CASSLSQGPANEKLFF
NA	NA	TRBV4-1	TRBJ2-5	TGCGCCAGCAGCATACTGGACGGGGGGACCCAGTACTTC	CASSILDGGTQYF
NA	few	TRBV6-6	TRBJ1-3	TGTGCCGTCCGGCCCCTCTCTGGAAACACCATATATTTT	CAVRPLSGNTIYF
TRBD1	few	TRBV5-1	TRBJ1-1	TGCGCCAGCAGCCTAGGGACAGGGGCCCTGAACACTGAAGCTTTCTTT	CASSLGTGALNTEAFF
NA	few	TRBV20-1	TRBJ1-1	TGCAGCGGGTCGATTAGTAGCCTTGAAGCTTTCTTT	CSGSISSLEAFF
NA	many	TRBV12-3/TRBV12-4	TRBJ1-5	TGTGCCAGCAGGGGGCTTGGGGGGCCCCAGCATTTT	CASRGLGGPQHF
NA	NA	TRBV5-1	TRBJ2-7	TGCGCCAGCAGCTCTCTCGGGCCTCTTTTAGACGAGCAGTACTTC	CASSSLGPLLDEQYF
TRBD1	many	TRBV7-9	TRBJ1-5	TGTGCCAGCAGCTTGGGTTGGGACAGGGAGCAGCCCCAGCATTTT	CASSLGWDREQPQHF
NA	NA	TRBV19	TRBJ1-2	TGTGCCATAAGGGACCGTAACTATGGCTACACCTTC	CAIRDRNYGYTF
NA	NA	TRBV4-1	TRBJ2-2	TGCGCCAGCAGCCCAACAGGGTCGAGCGGGGAGCTGTTTTTT	CASSPTGSSGELFF
NA	NA	TRBV4-3	TRBJ2-6	TGCGCCAGCAGCCAAGCAGGGGTTAGCTCTGGGGCCAACGTCCTGACTTTC	CASSQAGVSSGANVLTF
NA	NA	TRBV24-1	TRBJ1-1	TGTGCCACCAGTGACCCCCAGGGAACAGGGCCGGGGTCGGGTGAAGCTTTCTTT	CATSDPQGTGPGSGEAFF
NA	few	TRBV7-3	TRBJ2-3	TGTGCCAGCAGCTCGACTAGTACAGATACGCAGTATTTT	CASSSTSTDTQYF
TRBD2	few	TRBV5-1	TRBJ2-2	TGCGCCAGCAGCGAGAGGACTAGCGGGGGGAACACCGGGGAGCTGTTTTTT	CASSERTSGGNTGELFF
TRBD2	NA	TRBV30	TRBJ2-3	TGTGCCTGGAGCGTAAGCCGACTAGCGAGGACAGATACGCAGTATTTT	CAWSVSRLARTDTQYF
TRBD1	NA	TRBV25-1	TRBJ2-3	TGTGCCAGCAGTGAATTGGGACAGAGCACAGATACGCAGTATTTT	CASSELGQSTDTQYF
TRBD2	many	TRBV5-1	TRBJ2-5	TGCGCCAGCAGCTTAAGCGGGGGCCCTCAAGAGACCCAGTACTTC	CASSLSGGPQETQYF